This TCR beta chain was captured by sequencing in a study of CD8+ T cells in alopecia areata. Study-level results: Researchers report lesional scalp, most notably alopecia totalis/universalis, outstripped normal scalp in clonality. Scalp specimens additionally yield sequences from normal skin's resident alphabeta T cells.

cDNA reverse transcribed from extracted RNA served as the sequencing template. This table comes from immunoSEQ multiplex PCR, and its TCRdb copy is limited to in-frame clones, with some not included. The sample lists 120,000 or so clones, 47% occurring once. V lost 6 bases, J lost 2 bases, and 8 bases lay in between. Germline-derived CDR1 and CDR2 are LGHNT and FRNRAP. CDR3 length: 12 amino acids. A remark on this clone: Its antigen is currently unknown.

This TCR derives from a human donor with alopecia areata. The genes are TRBV12-5 and TRBJ2-7; D remains ambiguous. The sample was NKG2D-low CD8+ T cells sorted from blood. The CDR3 spells CASGPGPYEQYF. The CDR3 DNA is TGTGCTAGTGGGCCGGGCCCCTACGAGCAGTACTTC.